The 14 T cell receptor beta chains reported below all come from one sample, sequenced in a study of post-analysis software for immune sequencing data. Study observations and caveats: Patients carried several TRBV segments more frequently than controls did, and TRBV5-6, TRBV5-1 and TRBV20-1 were among them.

Carried by the TCR beta cDNA libraries were unique molecular identifiers. MiXCR, run by TCRdb on the PCR reads, gives a single entry per CDR3 protein. The sample contains 250,000 to 300,000 distinct CDR3 sequences, 35% to 40% of which appear only once. Their antigens remain unidentified. Sequencing was carried out using blood. The receptors derive from a girl between 10 and 17 years old with multiple sclerosis.

Comments on this clonotype: A clone one base away is much larger, so this may be a read error. The chain recombines TRBV29-1 with TRBJ2-1; 9 bases are a match to TRBD1. The V segment lost 5 bases and the J segment 13 bases; nucleotides outside the gene matches: 15. CDR1 SQVTM and CDR2 ANQGSEA come from the germline V gene. This CDR3 has 14 residues. CDR3 amino acids: CSVILRQGGETQFF. As DNA, the CDR3 is TGCAGCGTTATCCTTCGACAGGGGGGGGAGACCCAGTTCTTC.

This clonotype was seen repeatedly, ten times or more. This rearrangement joins TRBV29-1 to TRBJ1-1; no clear D gene. CDR3 length: 11 amino acids. CDR1 and CDR2 (germline): SQVTM, ANQGSEA. V lost 2 bases and J lost 2, with 3 bases in between. For the CDR3, the DNA is TGCAGCGTTGAAATAAACACTGAAGCTTTCTTT. This codes for CSVEINTEAFF.

This clonotype was seen repeatedly, ten times or more. V is TRBV4-1 and J is TRBJ2-3; possibly TRBD2 for D (5 bases). V was cut by 6 bases and J by 0 bases, with 16 bases left in between. The germline gives CDR1 MGHRA, CDR2 YSYEKL. The CDR3 runs to 16 residues. Written as DNA, the CDR3 is TGCGCCAGCAGTTTCGGACTCGCTCGGAGCACAGATACGCAGTATTTT. This gives the protein CASSFGLARSTDTQYF.

This clonotype came up many times. This chain connects TRBV11-1 to TRBJ2-3; D might be TRBD2 (5 bases). V was shortened by 4 bases and J by 0 bases, with 8 bases between the two germline ends. Germline assignment: CDR1 SGHAT and CDR2 FQDESV (reference sequence). The CDR3 is 14 residues long. CDR3 in DNA: TGTGCCAGCAGCTCTCAGCGGAGCACAGATACGCAGTATTTT. This gives the protein CASSSQRSTDTQYF.

This clonotype came up many times. The V gene is TRBV29-1, the J gene TRBJ1-2, with a possible D match to TRBD1 (5 bases). The V gene's germline CDR1 is SQVTM and CDR2 ANQGSEA. The V gene lost 6 bases and the J gene lost 2 bases, with 10 bases spanning the gap. This CDR3 contains 12 residues. The DNA of the CDR3 is TGCAGCGTCAATGGGGGAAACTATGGCTACACCTTC. It is translated as CSVNGGNYGYTF.

This clonotype is a singleton in its sample. A read error may explain this, as a much larger clone is one base away. J is TRBJ2-7 and V is TRBV5-6; D perhaps matches TRBD2 (7 bases). The DNA end is more similar to TRBJ2-5, so the J call may be wrong. The CDR3 is 16 residues long. The germline gives CDR1 SGHDT, CDR2 YYEEEE. DNA of the CDR3: TGTGCCAGCAGCATCAACGGGGGGCAGAGTAAAGAGACCCAGTACTTC. This encodes CASSINGGQSKETQYF.

The rearrangement links TRBV19 to TRBJ2-3, with 7 positions matching TRBD1. V shed 6 bases and J 1 base; nucleotides not matched to a gene: 10. CDR1 is LNHDA, CDR2 SQIVND, per germline (reference sequence). The CDR3 is made up of 16 amino acids. CDR3 coding DNA: TGTGCCAGTAGCAATCGACAGGGACGTGGCACAGATACGCAGTATTTT. Translated, it gives CASSNRQGRGTDTQYF.

As for this clonotype: A much larger clone differs from this one at a single base, so this may be a read error. This chain links TRBV7-9 with TRBJ2-1; 9 bases line up with TRBD1. The V gene's germline CDR1 is SEHNR and CDR2 FQNEAQ (reference sequence). The CDR3 extends over 14 amino acids. CDR3 bases: TGTGCCGGCAGCTTGGACAGGGGTGGGAATGAGCAGTTCTTC. This codes for CAGSLDRGGNEQFF.

There are many counts of this clonotype. CDR3 in amino acids: CASRLNSPLHF. The CDR3 DNA sequence: TGTGCCAGCAGGTTAAATTCACCCCTCCACTTT. The genes are TRBV6-6 and TRBJ1-6, with unresolved D. CDR1 is MNHNY, CDR2 SVGAGI, per germline (reference sequence). This CDR3 has 11 residues. V was cut by 6 bases and J by 7 bases, with 4 bases left in between.

The V and J genes are TRBV24-1 and TRBJ2-5; D not certain. The germline gives CDR1 KGHDR, CDR2 SFDVKD. The CDR3 has 15 amino acids. Trimming pared 0 bases from V and 7 bases from J, leaving 14 bases between. The CDR3 region is CATSDLQDQTWTQYF. For the CDR3, the DNA is TGTGCCACCAGTGATTTGCAAGACCAGACATGGACCCAGTACTTC.

This clonotype was counted at least ten times. The rearrangement links TRBV15 to TRBJ2-3; D gene ambiguous. CDR1 is LNHNV, CDR2 YYDKDF, per germline (reference sequence). The germline V and J ends were trimmed by 0 bases and 0 bases, with 1 base remaining between them. The CDR3 runs to 13 residues. CDR3 in amino acids: CATSRESTDTQYF. In nucleotides, the CDR3 is TGTGCCACCAGCAGAGAGAGCACAGATACGCAGTATTTT.

In the case of this clonotype: This could be a read error, since a much larger clone is one nucleotide away. This rearrangement joins TRBV7-9 to TRBJ2-1; 10 bases match TRBD2. Germline V gene sequence: CDR1 SEHNR, CDR2 FQNEAQ (reference sequence). The CDR3 sequence is 16 residues long. The CDR3 nucleotides read TGTGCCGGCAGCTCCCCACTAGCGGGACTGTACAATGAGCAGTTCTTC. Its protein product is CAGSSPLAGLYNEQFF. Filled out from reference TRBV7-9 and TRBJ2-1, the complete variable domain reads DTGVSQNPRHKITKRGQNVTFRCDPISEHNRLYWYRQTLGQGPEFLTYFQNEAQLEKSRLLSDRFSAERPKGSFSTLEIQRTEQGDSAMYLCAGSSPLAGLYNEQFFGPGTRLTVL.

This clonotype was recorded at least ten times. The chain couples TRBV3-1 to TRBJ2-1; D possibly corresponds to TRBD2 (6 bases). This CDR3 spans 13 amino acids. CDR1 is LGHDT and CDR2 is YNNKEL in the germline V gene (reference sequence). V lost 4 bases, J lost 6 bases, and 10 bases lay in between. The CDR3 sequence: CASSRVGGNEQFF. CDR3 in DNA: TGTGCCAGCAGCCGGGTGGGAGGCAATGAGCAGTTCTTC.

Of note for this clonotype: This clone may be a read error of a much larger clone one base away. This chain uses TRBV7-8 with TRBJ1-4; tentative D call: TRBD1 (5 bases). The CDR3 contains 16 residues. Germline lookup yields CDR1 SGHVS and CDR2 FQNEAQ. As DNA, the CDR3 is TGTGCCGGCAGCCCCCCCGGGAACTCCGGGGGTGAAAAACTGTTTTTT. Translating it yields CAGSPPGNSGGEKLFF.